These 27 T cell receptor beta chains came from one sample sequenced in a study of CD8 T cells in ankylosing spondylitis (dated by TCRdb to about 2017). Receptor libraries were prepared by 5' RACE. The sample was run on an Illumina HiSeq 2500. TCRdb trimmed the raw reads at Q25, called clones with MiXCR and kept productive beta chains. One record per CDR3 amino acid sequence lists the most common genes and DNA. Here the sample has some 150,000 distinct CDR3 sequences; roughly 10% occur a single time. The ten top clones hold about 4% of the sample. Sequences were obtained from blood, either unsorted or a sorted T cell fraction (not recorded which). Every receptor here comes from a female donor with ankylosing spondylitis or in good health (not recorded which).

This clonotype was seen ten or more times. The gene calls are TRBV5-1 and TRBJ2-3, with D perhaps TRBD1 or TRBD2 (5 bases each). V was trimmed by 6 bases and J by 0 bases, leaving 11 bases between them. There are 14 residues in the CDR3. CDR1 and CDR2 (germline): SGHRS, YFSETQ. The DNA of the CDR3 is TGCGCCAGCACCCTTGGGGGAAGCACAGATACGCAGTATTTT. Amino acids: CASTLGGSTDTQYF. The full variable domain, rest sourced from reference TRBV5-1 and TRBJ2-3, is KAGVTQTPRYLIKTRGQQVTLSCSPISGHRSVSWYQQTPGQGLQFLFEYFSETQRNKGNFPGRFSGRQFSNSRSEMNVSTLELGDSALYLCASTLGGSTDTQYFGPGTRLTVL.

This clonotype was counted at least ten times. This chain connects TRBV12-3 or TRBV12-4 to TRBJ1-3, with D maybe TRBD1 (5 bases). There are 14 residues in the CDR3. V dropped 5 bases and J dropped 4 bases, with 12 bases sitting between them. The CDR3 loop reads CASSGAGVGNTIYF. The CDR3, as DNA: TGTGCCAGCAGTGGGGCCGGGGTCGGAAACACCATATATTTT.

This clonotype has at least ten counts. The rearrangement links TRBV5-1 to TRBJ2-1; TRBD2 aligns across 9 bases. The CDR3 length is 15 residues. Germline assignment: CDR1 SGHRS and CDR2 YFSETQ. The V and J ends lost 2 bases and 3 bases, in that order; junction bases with no gene match: 3. In DNA, the CDR3 is TGCGCCAGCAGCTTTAGCGGGAGAAGCTACAATGAGCAGTTCTTC. Its protein is CASSFSGRSYNEQFF.

The chain joins TRBV6-1 to TRBJ2-3, with 14 bases that match TRBD2. V shed 5 bases, J shed 4 bases, and the junction held 2 bases outside the gene matches. Germline CDR1 is MNHNS and CDR2 is SASEGT. The CDR3 loop spans 15 amino acids. The CDR3 DNA reads TGTGCCAGCAGTCAGACTAGCGGGGGGGCAGATACGCAGTATTTT. This codes for CASSQTSGGADTQYF.

This clonotype was picked up a small number of times. The chain recombines TRBV6-5 with TRBJ1-1; D may be TRBD1 (6 bases). The V and J ends lost 2 bases and 6 bases respectively, with 13 bases between them. CDR3 length: 14 residues. Germline values: CDR1 MNHEY, CDR2 SVGAGI. CDR3 DNA: TGTGCCAGCAGTTACACCACAGGGAGGGCTGAAGCTTTCTTT. Its protein is CASSYTTGRAEAFF.

This clonotype came up many times. V gene TRBV5-1 combines with J gene TRBJ2-2, with a tentative D call TRBD2 (5 bases). CDR3 length equals 17 residues. Germline CDR1 reads SGHRS; CDR2 reads YFSETQ. Trimming shortened V by 2 bases and J by 2 bases, and 16 bases separated the two germline ends. CDR3 in DNA: TGCGCCAGCAGCTTCCGGGATAACACCGGAAACACCGGGGAGCTGTTTTTT. Translation gives CASSFRDNTGNTGELFF.

This clonotype was detected ten times or more. The V and J genes are TRBV27 and TRBJ2-1; tentative D call: TRBD1 (5 bases). V dropped 5 bases and J dropped 3 bases, with 20 bases sitting between them. Germline loops: CDR1 MNHEY, CDR2 SMNVEV (reference sequence). This CDR3 contains 17 residues. CDR3 amino acids: CASSPPKAGPIYNEQFF. CDR3 nucleotide sequence: TGTGCCAGCAGTCCGCCCAAGGCAGGGCCCATCTACAATGAGCAGTTCTTC.

To note about this clonotype: This could be a read error, since a much larger clone is one nucleotide away. The CDR3 spells CTSSPQGNTDTQYF. The CDR3 bases are TGTACCAGCTCACCTCAGGGGAACACAGATACGCAGTATTTT. J is TRBJ2-3 and V is TRBV18, with D perhaps TRBD1 (6 bases). Germline-derived CDR1 and CDR2 are KGHSH and LQKENI. This CDR3 comprises 14 residues.

There are many counts of this clonotype. The rearrangement uses TRBV6-1 and TRBJ2-7, with D hard to call. This CDR3 comprises 14 residues. Per the germline V gene, CDR1 is MNHNS and CDR2 is SASEGT. V lost 5 bases, J lost 0 bases, and 11 bases lay in between. The CDR3 protein is CASSRVRSSYEQYF. DNA of the CDR3: TGTGCCAGCAGTCGCGTCCGAAGCTCCTACGAGCAGTACTTC.

At least ten counts were recorded for this clonotype. The chain is built from TRBV9 and TRBJ2-3, with 11 bases matching TRBD2. The CDR3 consists of 15 residues. Germline loops: CDR1 SGDLS, CDR2 YYNGEE. V was pared by 0 bases and J by 3 bases, with 0 bases of the junction left unmatched. DNA for the CDR3: TGTGCCAGCAGCGTAGTAGCGGGAGGGACAGATACGCAGTATTTT. Amino acid sequence: CASSVVAGGTDTQYF. The entire variable domain, with the rest obtained from reference TRBV9 and TRBJ2-3, is as follows: DSGVTQTPKHLITATGQRVTLRCSPRSGDLSVYWYQQSLDQGLQFLIQYYNGEERAKGNILERFSAQQFPDLHSELNLSSLELGDSALYFCASSVVAGGTDTQYFGPGTRLTVL.

The chain uses TRBV20-1 and TRBJ1-1; no clear D. The V gene's germline CDR1 is DFQATT and CDR2 SNEGSKA (reference sequence). The CDR3 runs 12 residues. Trimming pared 6 bases from V and 0 bases from J, leaving 8 bases between. The CDR3 here is CSAGRMNTEAFF. The DNA for the CDR3 is TGCAGTGCAGGGCGCATGAACACTGAAGCTTTCTTT.

This clonotype was detected ten times or more. This chain connects TRBV19 to TRBJ2-3, with a tentative D call TRBD1 (6 bases). Per the germline V gene, CDR1 is LNHDA and CDR2 is SQIVND (reference sequence). This CDR3 is 15 amino acids long. Trimming removed 3 bases from V and 0 bases from J, with 10 bases in between. The CDR3 loop reads CASSIWTASTDTQYF. CDR3 coding DNA: TGTGCCAGTAGTATCTGGACAGCTAGCACAGATACGCAGTATTTT.

This clonotype was detected many times. V gene TRBV7-2 combines with J gene TRBJ2-3; D remains unclear. V was clipped by 3 bases and J by 1 base, with 11 bases between them. Per germline, CDR1 SGHTA and CDR2 FQGNSA. The CDR3 loop spans 15 amino acids. The CDR3 DNA follows: TGTGCCAGCAGCTTGGTTTTTGGGGGCACAGATACGCAGTATTTT. As protein: CASSLVFGGTDTQYF.

The chain employs TRBV7-8 and TRBJ2-7; 7 nucleotides align to TRBD2. The V gene end was trimmed by 0 bases and the J gene end by 0 bases; junction bases not matched to a gene: 5. Germline V gene sequence: CDR1 SGHVS, CDR2 FQNEAQ. This CDR3 has 16 amino acids. The CDR3 here is CASSLAGVAGSYEQYF. DNA for the CDR3: TGTGCCAGCAGCTTAGCGGGGGTAGCGGGCTCCTACGAGCAGTACTTC.

This clonotype showed up many times. V and J are TRBV20-1 and TRBJ1-2; 7 nucleotides align to TRBD1. The CDR3 loop spans 13 amino acids. Losses at the gene ends were 6 bases for V and 5 bases for J; bases not matched to a gene: 9. Germline CDR1 DFQATT, CDR2 SNEGSKA (reference sequence). The CDR3 region is CSATPTGIYGYTF. In DNA form, the CDR3 reads TGCAGTGCCACCCCGACAGGGATATATGGCTACACCTTC.

At least ten counts were recorded for this clonotype. V usage is TRBV18 and J usage is TRBJ1-5, with D perhaps matching TRBD1 (6 bases). Trimming took off 3 bases at V and 4 bases at J, with 16 bases between the two ends. Germline V CDR1 and CDR2: KGHSH, LQKENI. The CDR3 has 16 residues. The CDR3 loop reads CASSPTSGTPNQPQHF. Here the CDR3 DNA reads TGTGCCAGCTCACCTACATCCGGGACACCTAATCAGCCCCAGCATTTT.

This clonotype has a count of ten or more. V gene TRBV7-2 combines with J gene TRBJ1-1; tentative D call: TRBD1 (6 bases). Trimming stripped 2 bases from V and 3 bases from J, with 10 bases between. Per the germline V gene, CDR1 is SGHTA and CDR2 is FQGNSA. The CDR3 is 14 amino acids. The chain's CDR3 is CASSLYRTDTEAFF. As DNA, the CDR3 is TGTGCCAGCAGCTTATATAGGACAGACACTGAAGCTTTCTTT. The full variable domain, its missing parts supplied by reference TRBV7-2 and TRBJ1-1, is GAGVSQSPSNKVTEKGKDVELRCDPISGHTALYWYRQSLGQGLEFLIYFQGNSAPDKSGLPSDRFSAERTGGSVSTLTIQRTQQEDSAVYLCASSLYRTDTEAFFGQGTRLTVV.

This clonotype was counted ten times or more. The V call is TRBV10-3, the J call TRBJ2-7, with D hard to call. The V end was cut by 3 bases, the J end by 4 bases, with 13 bases between. Germline CDR1 is ENHRY and CDR2 is SYGVKD. CDR3 length: 14 residues. CDR3 DNA: TGTGCCATCAGTGACGGAAGGCTTTATTACGAGCAGTACTTC. Translated: CAISDGRLYYEQYF.

This clonotype was recorded at least ten times. The chain recombines TRBV20-1 with TRBJ1-2, with 12 bases aligning to TRBD1. There are 16 residues in the CDR3. V shed 0 bases and J 4 bases; nucleotides not matched to a gene: 6. From germline, CDR1 is DFQATT and CDR2 SNEGSKA (reference sequence). The CDR3 region has the DNA TGCAGTGCTAGAGATATGGGACAGGGGGCAGGCTATGGCTACACCTTC. Encoded protein: CSARDMGQGAGYGYTF.

There are many counts of this clonotype. The rearrangement links TRBV5-1 to TRBJ2-1; TRBD2 agrees at 11 bases. The CDR3 is made up of 19 amino acids. Germline CDR1 reads SGHRS; CDR2 reads YFSETQ. V shed 1 base, J shed 4 bases, and the junction held 13 bases outside the gene matches. DNA of the CDR3: TGCGCCAGCAGCTTGCCTAGCGGGGGGATCCCCCTTGGATACAATGAGCAGTTCTTC. As protein: CASSLPSGGIPLGYNEQFF.

This clonotype was picked up a small number of times. The chain uses TRBV6-4 and TRBJ2-2; D uncertain. This CDR3 is built from 13 residues. The germline CDR1 and CDR2 sequences are MRHNA and SNTAGT. The V end lost 6 bases, the J end lost 2 bases, and 7 bases lay between the germline ends. The CDR3 region has the DNA TGTGCCAGCAGCGGCGGTAACACCGGGGAGCTGTTTTTT. This sequence encodes CASSGGNTGELFF.

This clonotype was observed at least ten times. V and J are TRBV21-1 and TRBJ2-5; the table's TRBD2 call for D was not verified on the DNA. TRBV21-1 is deemed a pseudogene. This CDR3 has 14 residues. CDR3 sequence (DNA): TGTGCCAGCAGCAAAGAGGGCACTCTAGAGACCCAGTACTTC. Amino acid sequence: CASSKEGTLETQYF.

The table lists this clonotype with many counts. This chain uses TRBV5-1 with TRBJ2-2, with D possibly matching TRBD2 (6 bases). The CDR3 sequence is 15 residues long. The germline V gene encodes CDR1 SGHRS and CDR2 YFSETQ. V gave up 4 bases and J gave up 5 bases, with 15 bases separating them. This CDR3 is CASSLGLPGTGELFF. Written as DNA, the CDR3 is TGCGCCAGCAGCCTGGGACTCCCAGGGACCGGGGAGCTGTTTTTT.

The chain combines TRBV6-2 or TRBV6-3 with TRBJ1-4; TRBD1 might be the D (5 bases). Trimming cost V 3 bases and J 1 base, with 15 bases left between them. This CDR3 spans 17 amino acids. The V gene's germline CDR1 is MNHEY and CDR2 SVGEGT. Written as DNA, the CDR3 is TGTGCCAGCAGTTATAATGGCGGGGCCGAAACTAATGAAAAACTGTTTTTT. Translated, it gives CASSYNGGAETNEKLFF.

This clonotype has a count of ten or more. The chain is built from TRBV18 and TRBJ2-1; 11 nucleotides align to TRBD2. From germline, CDR1 is KGHSH and CDR2 LQKENI. The CDR3 length is 16 residues. J gave up 6 bases and V 0 bases, and 4 bases lay outside the gene matches. Here the CDR3 DNA reads TGTGCCAGCTCACCACCGACTGGACTAGCGGGCAATGAGCAGTTCTTC. This codes for CASSPPTGLAGNEQFF.

Many counts were recorded for this clonotype. The chain is built from TRBV20-1 and TRBJ2-1; D gene uncertain. Germline lookup yields CDR1 DFQATT and CDR2 SNEGSKA (reference sequence). The V end was cut by 6 bases, the J end by 6 bases, with 9 bases between. The CDR3 consists of 11 residues. CDR3 loop: CSAGQSNEQFF. CDR3 sequence (DNA): TGCAGTGCGGGCCAGAGCAATGAGCAGTTCTTC.

This clonotype has ten or more counts. This chain's CDR3 is CSARVGGGGLEAFF. Written as DNA, the CDR3 is TGCAGTGCTAGGGTTGGGGGTGGGGGTCTTGAAGCTTTCTTT. This chain connects TRBV20-1 to TRBJ1-1, with D perhaps TRBD1 (5 bases). Germline assignment: CDR1 DFQATT and CDR2 SNEGSKA (reference sequence). The CDR3 has 14 residues. V dropped 3 bases and J dropped 7 bases, with 18 bases sitting between them.